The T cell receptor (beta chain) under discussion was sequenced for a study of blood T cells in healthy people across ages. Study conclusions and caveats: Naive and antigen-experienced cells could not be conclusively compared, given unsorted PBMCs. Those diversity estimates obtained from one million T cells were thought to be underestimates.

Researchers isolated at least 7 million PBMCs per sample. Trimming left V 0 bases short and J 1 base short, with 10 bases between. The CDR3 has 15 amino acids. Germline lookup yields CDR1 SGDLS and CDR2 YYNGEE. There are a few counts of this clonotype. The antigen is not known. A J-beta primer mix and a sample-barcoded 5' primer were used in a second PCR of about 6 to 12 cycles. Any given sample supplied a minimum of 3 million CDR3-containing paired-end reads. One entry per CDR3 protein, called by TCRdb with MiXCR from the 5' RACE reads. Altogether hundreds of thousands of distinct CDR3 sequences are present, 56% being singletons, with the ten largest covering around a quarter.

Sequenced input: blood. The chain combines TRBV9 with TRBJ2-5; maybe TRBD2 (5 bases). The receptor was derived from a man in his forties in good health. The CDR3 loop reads CASSVVGALQETQYF. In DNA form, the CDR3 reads TGTGCCAGCAGCGTAGTGGGAGCGCTCCAAGAGACCCAGTACTTC.